Listed below are T cell receptor beta chains from one sample, sequenced in a study of T cell changes during pregnancy in multiple sclerosis. Clones were read by immunoSEQ multiplex PCR, and TCRdb kept only the in-frame ones, dropping some. Among tens of thousands of clones, 70% to 90% were seen once, and the ten largest hold approximately 0.6%. The sample in question was CD4+ T cells from peripheral blood mononuclear cells, obtained before pregnancy. All receptors derive from a female donor with multiple sclerosis, enrolled in a pregnancy study. The conserved cysteine and the conserved F or W are not part of the CDR3 here. The D gene is left open where the match is weak.

v_call: TRBV2
d_call: TRBD1
cdr3_aa: ASRILGDRDYEQY

v_call: TRBV5-4
d_call: NA
cdr3_aa: ASSLTAYSSGNTIY

v_call: TRBV11-2
d_call: TRBD1
cdr3_aa: ASSRLLGQGNEKLF

v_call: TRBV9
d_call: TRBD2
cdr3_aa: ASSVIAGGVYNEQF

v_call: TRBV5-1
d_call: NA
cdr3_aa: ASSLQRTGRDEQY

v_call: TRBV28
d_call: NA
cdr3_aa: ARGGGTNNSPLH

v_call: TRBV5-4
d_call: NA
cdr3_aa: ASSSPLQGGNEQF

v_call: TRBV5-1
d_call: NA
cdr3_aa: ASTQIAGGGRSYNEQF

v_call: TRBV11-3
d_call: NA
cdr3_aa: ASSWGGGGSAGADTQY

v_call: TRBV27
d_call: TRBD2
cdr3_aa: ASSSYSGGNNEQF

v_call: TRBV6-6
d_call: NA
cdr3_aa: ASIQGVNQPQH